These 4 T cell receptor beta chains were sequenced from one sample in a study of cytomegalovirus exposure and HLA in healthy donors. Primers: 60 Vbeta forward and 13 Jbeta reverse. TCRdb's table, derived via immunoSEQ multiplex PCR, lists solely in-frame clones and lacks some. Among 250,000 to 350,000 clones listed, about nine tenths were seen once. The sample consisted of PBMCs. These receptors all come from a man aged 35 to 55 in good health and CMV-seropositive.

The V call is TRBV5-6, the J call TRBJ2-7; 11 nucleotides match TRBD2. Per germline, CDR1 SGHDT and CDR2 YYEEEE. With 6 bases clipped from V and 0 bases from J, the junction kept 8 bases outside the gene matches. The CDR3 is 16 amino acids. The CDR3, as DNA: TGTGCCAGCACCCAGAGGGGACTAGCGGTCTCCTACGAGCAGTACTTC. Translating gives CASTQRGLAVSYEQYF.

The gene calls are TRBV2 and TRBJ2-2; 7 bases are shared with TRBD1. Germline assignment: CDR1 SNHLY and CDR2 FYNNEI. This CDR3 is 16 amino acids long. Germline trimming cut 3 bases from V and 2 bases from J; bases unmatched to any gene: 6. CDR3 region: CASSDNRGRNTGELFF. The DNA of the CDR3 is TGTGCCAGCAGTGATAACAGGGGAAGAAACACCGGGGAGCTGTTTTTT.

The chain joins TRBV5-6 to TRBJ2-3; no reliable D call. Trimming removed 2 bases from V and 0 bases from J, with 4 bases in between. CDR1 is SGHDT and CDR2 is YYEEEE in the germline V gene. The CDR3 totals 13 residues. CDR3 amino acids: CASSFSSTDTQYF. CDR3 DNA: TGTGCCAGCAGCTTCTCTAGCACAGATACGCAGTATTTT.

The rearrangement uses TRBV19 and TRBJ1-3; 7 bases line up with TRBD1. The V and J ends lost 4 bases and 0 bases, in that order; junction bases with no gene match: 6. Germline assignment: CDR1 LNHDA and CDR2 SQIVND (reference sequence). This CDR3 is built from 16 residues. The CDR3 coding sequence is TGTGCCAGTAGTAGACCGGGACAGACCTCTGGAAACACCATATATTTT. Protein: CASSRPGQTSGNTIYF.